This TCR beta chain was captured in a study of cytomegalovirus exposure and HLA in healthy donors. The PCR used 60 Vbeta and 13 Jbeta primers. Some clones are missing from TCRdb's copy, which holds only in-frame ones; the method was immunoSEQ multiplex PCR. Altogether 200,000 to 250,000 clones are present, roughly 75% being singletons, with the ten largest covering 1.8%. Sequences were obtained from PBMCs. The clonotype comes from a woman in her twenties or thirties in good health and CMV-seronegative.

CDR3 nucleotides: TGTGCCAGCAGCAACGACCTCACAGGGTTGGTTGAACTACGCGACTACACCTTC. This sequence encodes CASSNDLTGLVELRDYTF. The chain employs TRBV7-9 and TRBJ1-2; D might be TRBD1 (6 bases). V was pared by 5 bases and J by 10 bases, with 32 bases between. The CDR3 consists of 18 residues. Germline CDR1 and CDR2: SEHNR and FQNEAQ (reference sequence). Based on the CDR3 plus reference TRBV7-9 and TRBJ1-2, the full variable domain is DTGVSQNPRHKITKRGQNVTFRCDPISEHNRLYWYRQTLGQGPEFLTYFQNEAQLEKSRLLSDRFSAERPKGSFSTLEIQRTEQGDSAMYLCASSNDLTGLVELRDYTFGSGTRLTVV.